This is a list of T cell receptor beta chains from one sample in a study of T cell repertoires in cytomegalovirus infection. MiXCR was run by TCRdb on the reads, yielding one entry per CDR3 protein. This table has about 27,000 distinct CDR3 sequences, roughly a fifth appearing once. Their cognate antigens are unknown. Sequencing used CD8+ T cells from cultured PBMCs, obtained from culture after CMV antigen stimulation. These receptors came from a human donor in good health (CMV status not recorded). Some clones in this sample may be carry-over from other donors' samples. Each CDR3 is given with its conserved first and last residue. The D gene is left open where the match is weak. Not every row has a clone size; where given, it reads once, few, many or a size class.

NA,TRBV7-8,NA,TRBJ1-6,CATGGDNSPLHF,TGTGCCACCGGAGGGGATAATTCACCCCTCCACTTT
TRBD2,TRBV7-2,few,TRBJ2-2,CASSWGLAGDGELFF,TGTGCCAGCAGCTGGGGACTAGCGGGAGATGGGGAGCTGTTTTTT
NA,TRBV12-3/TRBV12-4,NA,TRBJ2-4,CASTPGALGYIQYF,TGTGCCAGCACCCCGGGGGCCCTAGGGTACATTCAGTACTTC
NA,TRBV7-9,NA,TRBJ1-1,CASSLVGGNTEAFF,TGTGCCAGCAGCTTAGTGGGGGGTAACACTGAAGCTTTCTTT
NA,TRBV6-6,few,TRBJ1-1,CASFSGLTEAFF,TGTGCCAGCTTTTCCGGGCTCACTGAAGCTTTCTTT
TRBD2,TRBV7-8,few,TRBJ2-4,CASTLRGGGNIQYF,TGTGCCAGCACTCTCCGGGGGGGGGGAAACATTCAGTACTTC
TRBD2,TRBV7-2,NA,TRBJ2-3,CASSPILAGGFFDTQYF,TGTGCCAGCAGCCCGATACTAGCGGGAGGTTTTTTCGATACGCAGTATTTT
TRBD1,TRBV7-2,NA,TRBJ1-5,CASSRPGGLNSNQPQHF,TGTGCCAGCAGCCGTCCAGGGGGTCTAAATAGCAATCAGCCCCAGCATTTT
NA,TRBV25-1,few,TRBJ2-2,CASSAGAGELFF,TGTGCCAGCAGTGCAGGGGCCGGGGAGCTGTTTTTT
NA,TRBV19,NA,TRBJ2-5,CASMSGDQETQYF,TGTGCCAGTATGTCAGGGGATCAAGAGACCCAGTACTTC
NA,TRBV10-3,few,TRBJ2-1,CAISELQVNEQFF,TGTGCCATCAGTGAATTACAGGTAAATGAGCAGTTCTTC
TRBD1,TRBV12-3/TRBV12-4,many,TRBJ2-5,CASSSGQGVETQYF,TGTGCCAGCAGCTCGGGACAGGGGGTAGAGACCCAGTACTTC
TRBD1,TRBV7-8,few,TRBJ2-7,CASSFRTGIYEQYF,TGTGCCAGCAGCTTCCGGACAGGAATCTACGAGCAGTACTTC
NA,TRBV24-1,NA,TRBJ2-1,CATSPTTDGVYEQFF,TGTGCCACCAGTCCGACGACGGACGGGGTGTATGAGCAGTTCTTC
NA,TRBV6-2/TRBV6-3,many,TRBJ2-1,CASSYSVDSYNEQFF,TGTGCCAGCAGTTACTCGGTGGACTCCTACAATGAGCAGTTCTTC
NA,TRBV28,many,TRBJ2-1,CASIREGINNEQFF,TGTGCCAGCATAAGAGAGGGAATCAACAATGAGCAGTTCTTC
TRBD2,TRBV7-3,NA,TRBJ2-7,CASSLSAGGGYEQYF,TGTGCCAGCAGCTTAAGTGCGGGGGGCGGCTACGAGCAGTACTTC
NA,TRBV6-2/TRBV6-3,NA,TRBJ2-2,CASSPASGELFF,TGTGCCAGCAGTCCAGCGAGCGGGGAGCTGTTTTTT
NA,TRBV7-9,few,TRBJ2-3,CASSRNLASTDTQYF,TGTGCCAGCAGCCGAAACCTAGCGAGCACAGATACGCAGTATTTT
NA,TRBV4-1,NA,TRBJ1-5,CASSQDWASLNQPQHF,TGCGCCAGCAGCCAAGATTGGGCCAGCCTGAATCAGCCCCAGCATTTT
NA,TRBV24-1,few,TRBJ1-2,CATYGPPYGYTF,TGTGCCACTTACGGACCTCCCTATGGCTACACCTTC
TRBD2,TRBV6-1,NA,TRBJ2-1,CASSQGSGWYLQFF,TGTGCCAGCAGCCAAGGTAGCGGGTGGTACCTGCAGTTCTTC
NA,TRBV7-2,few,TRBJ2-1,CASRIGRPNFDEQFF,TGTGCCAGCAGAATTGGAAGGCCAAATTTCGATGAGCAGTTCTTC
NA,TRBV7-6,NA,TRBJ1-1,CASSSSGGRDNTEAFF,TGTGCCAGCAGCTCCTCGGGTGGCAGGGATAACACTGAAGCTTTCTTT
TRBD2,TRBV20-1,few,TRBJ2-3,CSARLAGGSGADTQYF,TGCAGTGCTAGGCTAGCGGGAGGGTCAGGGGCAGATACGCAGTATTTT
NA,TRBV7-9,NA,TRBJ1-1,CASSGQNTEAFF,TGTGCCAGCAGCGGACAGAACACTGAAGCTTTCTTT
NA,TRBV7-6,many,TRBJ2-7,CASSKGAAYEQYF,TGTGCCAGCTCTAAAGGGGCTGCCTACGAGCAGTACTTC
TRBD1,TRBV19,NA,TRBJ2-3,CASSQTGADTQYF,TGTGCCAGTAGCCAGACAGGGGCAGATACGCAGTATTTT
TRBD1,TRBV27,NA,TRBJ2-2,CASSPRQGPGELFF,TGTGCCAGCAGCCCCCGACAGGGACCCGGGGAGCTGTTTTTT
NA,TRBV12-3/TRBV12-4,few,TRBJ2-7,CASSSTAREQYF,TGTGCCAGCAGTTCCACGGCTCGGGAGCAGTACTTC
NA,TRBV7-2,NA,TRBJ1-1,CASSLSLSEAFF,TGTGCCAGCAGCTTAAGCCTGAGTGAAGCTTTCTTT
NA,TRBV2,few,TRBJ2-4,CASSEALRTVAKNIQYF,TGTGCCAGCAGTGAAGCGCTAAGGACAGTGGCCAAAAACATTCAGTACTTC
NA,TRBV7-9,few,TRBJ2-2,CASSLAAGHQDTGELFF,TGTGCCAGCAGCTTAGCCGCGGGCCATCAGGACACCGGGGAGCTGTTTTTT
NA,TRBV11-2,NA,TRBJ1-6,CASSSPGNSPLHF,TGTGCCAGCAGCTCACCAGGAAACTCACCCCTCCACTTT
NA,TRBV29-1,few,TRBJ2-1,CSVVGPVAEISYNEQFF,TGCAGCGTTGTCGGCCCGGTGGCGGAGATCTCCTACAATGAGCAGTTCTTC
NA,TRBV27,NA,TRBJ2-6,CASSWDTSPGANVLTF,TGTGCCAGCAGTTGGGACACCAGCCCCGGGGCCAACGTCCTGACTTTC
NA,TRBV7-8,NA,TRBJ2-7,CASSLAEGWYEQYF,TGTGCCAGCAGCTTAGCGGAAGGGTGGTACGAGCAGTACTTC
TRBD2,TRBV28,NA,TRBJ2-7,CASSSALSGTPAGGPHEQYF,TGTGCCAGCAGTTCGGCCCTAAGCGGGACCCCCGCGGGAGGGCCCCACGAGCAGTACTTC
NA,TRBV12-3/TRBV12-4,few,TRBJ2-3,CASRTTDTQYF,TGTGCCAGTCGGACAACAGATACGCAGTATTTT
NA,TRBV11-2,NA,TRBJ1-1,CASSLAAGIEAFF,TGTGCCAGCAGCTTAGCGGCGGGGATAGAAGCTTTCTTT
TRBD2,TRBV7-2,NA,TRBJ2-1,CASREKFSGGLQNEQFF,TGTGCCAGCAGGGAAAAGTTTAGCGGGGGGCTCCAGAATGAGCAGTTCTTC
NA,TRBV6-1,NA,TRBJ1-5,CASSDGAQPQHF,TGTGCCAGCAGTGATGGGGCCCAGCCCCAGCATTTT
TRBD2,TRBV28,NA,TRBJ2-5,CASSPSRLAGETSQETQYF,TGTGCCAGCAGTCCATCCCGACTAGCGGGGGAGACCTCTCAAGAGACCCAGTACTTC
NA,TRBV20-1,NA,TRBJ2-2,CSAIRRPGELFF,TGCAGTGCCATCCGGCGTCCCGGGGAGCTGTTTTTT
TRBD1,TRBV24-1,NA,TRBJ2-7,CATSDTDRVTYEQYF,TGTGCCACCAGTGACACGGACAGGGTAACCTACGAGCAGTACTTC
NA,TRBV7-6,NA,TRBJ1-1,CASSRTLRREGTEAFF,TGTGCCAGCAGCCGAACCTTAAGGCGGGAGGGGACTGAAGCTTTCTTT
NA,TRBV15,many,TRBJ2-1,CATSGGSSGNEQFF,TGTGCCACCAGCGGAGGGTCATCTGGTAATGAGCAGTTCTTC
TRBD2,TRBV4-1,many,TRBJ2-1,CASSQEIRLAGAEQFF,TGCGCCAGCAGCCAAGAGATTCGCCTAGCGGGAGCTGAGCAGTTCTTC
TRBD2,TRBV4-1,NA,TRBJ2-7,CASSHHKSSGNPEQYF,TGCGCCAGCAGCCATCACAAGTCGAGCGGGAACCCCGAGCAGTACTTC
NA,TRBV7-9,NA,TRBJ1-1,CASSLVEGEDTEAFF,TGTGCCAGCAGCTTAGTGGAGGGGGAGGACACTGAAGCTTTCTTT
NA,TRBV12-3/TRBV12-4,few,TRBJ2-1,CASAWLGGGTYNEQFF,TGTGCCAGCGCCTGGTTGGGCGGGGGCACCTACAATGAGCAGTTCTTC
NA,TRBV7-8,NA,TRBJ1-1,CASSSGPYNTEAFF,TGTGCCAGCAGCTCGGGACCCTATAACACTGAAGCTTTCTTT
TRBD2,TRBV9,NA,TRBJ2-3,CASSRGGRLTDTQYF,TGTGCCAGCAGCAGGGGCGGGAGGTTAACAGATACGCAGTATTTT
NA,TRBV7-8,few,TRBJ1-1,CASSPPGRVGMNTEAFF,TGTGCCAGCAGCCCGCCAGGCAGGGTTGGAATGAACACTGAAGCTTTCTTT
NA,TRBV27,NA,TRBJ1-6,CATRAGSSSYNSPLHF,TGTGCCACCCGGGCGGGGTCAAGCTCCTATAATTCACCCCTCCACTTT
NA,TRBV6-8,NA,TRBJ2-7,CDSSPGTGPYEQYF,TGTGACAGCAGTCCCGGGACGGGACCCTACGAGCAGTACTTC
TRBD2,TRBV7-3,few,TRBJ2-1,CASSPGLSSGKGYEQFF,TGTGCCAGCAGTCCAGGGTTATCTAGCGGGAAGGGATATGAGCAGTTCTTC